Following are 4 T cell receptor beta chains from one sample sequenced in a study of CD8 T cells in Susac syndrome. A quantity of roughly 0.5 to 1 ug RNA underwent reverse transcription using random hexamers. MiXCR was run by TCRdb on the immunoSEQ multiplex PCR reads, yielding one entry per CDR3 protein. The data contain under 200,000 distinct CDR3 sequences, roughly 95% of them singletons. Material: CD4+ T cells from PBMCs. Source of these receptors: a human donor in good health.

The chain couples TRBV9 to TRBJ2-1; the D gene is possibly TRBD2 (5 bases). Germline-derived CDR1 and CDR2 are SGDLS and YYNGEE. The CDR3 has 15 residues. Trimming shortened V by 3 bases and J by 1 base, and 11 bases separated the two germline ends. CDR3: CASSGARDSYNEQFF. CDR3 in DNA: TGTGCCAGCAGCGGGGCGAGGGATTCCTACAATGAGCAGTTCTTC.

The count of this clonotype is one. CDR3 DNA: TGCGCCAGCAGCACCCGGGACTCTGGCAATGAGCAGTTCTTC. Translated, it gives CASSTRDSGNEQFF. The V call is TRBV5-1, the J call TRBJ2-1, with D perhaps matching TRBD2 (6 bases). Germline CDR1 SGHRS, CDR2 YFSETQ. The V end was cut by 4 bases, the J end by 6 bases, with 14 bases between. There are 14 residues in the CDR3.

The table lists this clonotype with a count of one. This rearrangement joins TRBV6-2 or TRBV6-3 to TRBJ2-3; the D gene could be TRBD1 or TRBD2 (6 bases each). The CDR3 contains 16 residues. Germline V gene data show CDR1 as MNHEY and CDR2 as SVGEGT. Trimming pared 0 bases from V and 2 bases from J, leaving 12 bases between. The CDR3: CASSYSTGAITDTQYF. DNA of the CDR3: TGTGCCAGCAGTTACTCAACGGGGGCCATCACAGATACGCAGTATTTT.

V usage is TRBV6-1 and J usage is TRBJ2-5; D unclear. V dropped 7 bases and J dropped 7 bases, with 16 bases sitting between them. Germline V gives CDR1 MNHNS, CDR2 SASEGT. The CDR3 spans 13 residues. CDR3 sequence reads: CASTNLFVGTQYF. The DNA of the CDR3 is TGTGCCAGCACCAACCTTTTTGTGGGGACCCAGTACTTC.